A selection of T cell receptor beta chains follows, all from one sample in a study of somatic mutations in cytotoxic T cells in rheumatoid arthritis. The method was immunoSEQ multiplex PCR; TCRdb's version includes in-frame clones alone and lacks a portion of them. The data show 19,000 or so clones, under 85% seen once. Sequenced: CD8+ T cells sorted from blood. These receptors were collected from a man aged 18 to 29 with rheumatoid arthritis. Each CDR3 is given with its conserved first and last residue. D genes are given only for firm matches. Clone size is shown for a subset of rows, as once, few, many or a class of expanded clone.

v_gene	abundance	d_gene	j_gene	CDR3aa	CDR3nt
TRBV11-2	.	.	TRBJ2-7	CASSLGSGGLPSYEQYF	TGTGCCAGCAGCTTAGGATCAGGGGGGTTGCCCTCCTACGAGCAGTACTTC
TRBV27	few	.	TRBJ2-7	CASSLSPLAGSYF	TGTGCCAGCAGTTTATCCCCATTAGCAGGGTCGTACTTC
TRBV28	.	.	TRBJ2-7	CASSLVPGNSYEQYF	TGTGCCAGCAGTTTAGTTCCAGGAAACTCCTACGAGCAGTACTTC
TRBV4-1	.	.	TRBJ1-5	CASSQEVPRGQPQHF	TGCGCCAGCAGCCAAGAGGTGCCCCGGGGTCAGCCCCAGCATTTT
TRBV10-3	.	.	TRBJ1-2	CAITERGGDYGYTF	TGTGCCATCACCGAGAGGGGAGGAGACTATGGCTACACCTTC
TRBV6-5	.	.	TRBJ1-1	CASSLAGGVNTEAFF	TGTGCCAGCAGTTTGGCGGGAGGGGTGAACACTGAAGCTTTCTTT
TRBV7-3	.	.	TRBJ1-3	CASGPGTPAGNTIYF	TGTGCCAGCGGCCCTGGGACGCCGGCTGGAAACACCATATATTTT
TRBV6-6	few	TRBD1	TRBJ1-1	CASRPQTGVNTEAFF	TGTGCCAGCAGACCCCAGACAGGGGTAAACACTGAAGCTTTCTTT
TRBV6-4	.	.	TRBJ1-2	CVSSDHYGRNGNYGYTF	TGTGTCAGCAGTGACCACTACGGACGGAACGGTAACTATGGCTACACCTTC
TRBV4-3	.	.	TRBJ1-6	CASSQVLTNSPLHF	TGCGCCAGCAGCCAAGTGCTGACTAATTCACCCCTCCACTTT
TRBV4-3	.	.	TRBJ2-1	CASSQDSLANEQFF	TGCGCCAGCAGCCAAGATAGTCTAGCTAATGAGCAGTTCTTC
TRBV11-2	.	.	TRBJ2-7	CASSLGLDFYEQYF	TGTGCCAGCAGCTTAGGTCTAGACTTCTACGAGCAGTACTTC
TRBV9	.	TRBD1	TRBJ2-2	CASSLSRHRGRNTGELFF	TGTGCCAGCAGCCTATCACGCCACAGGGGGCGGAACACCGGGGAGCTGTTTTTT
TRBV10-3	.	TRBD1	TRBJ1-2	CAISGQGALGYGYTF	TGTGCCATCAGCGGACAGGGTGCCCTAGGCTATGGCTACACCTTC
TRBV27	.	.	TRBJ1-3	CASSSAGRAGNTIYF	TGTGCCAGCAGTTCGGCAGGGAGAGCTGGAAACACCATATATTTT
TRBV5-5	.	.	TRBJ2-5	CASSRRPVLGETQYF	TGTGCCAGCAGCCGCCGACCCGTCCTGGGGGAGACCCAGTACTTC
TRBV10-2	.	.	TRBJ1-5	CASSESGSNQPQHF	TGCGCCAGCAGTGAGTCAGGGTCCAATCAGCCCCAGCATTTT
TRBV4-1	few	TRBD1	TRBJ2-7	CASSLLPGTVSYEQYF	TGCGCCAGCAGCCTGCTACCCGGGACAGTTTCCTACGAGCAGTACTTC
TRBV5-6	.	.	TRBJ1-1	CASSLGLLTRTEAFF	TGTGCCAGCAGCTTGGGGCTTTTAACCCGGACTGAAGCTTTCTTT
TRBV28	.	.	TRBJ2-5	CASSAEQGRETQYF	TGTGCCAGCAGCGCCGAGCAGGGACGGGAGACCCAGTACTTC
TRBV19	.	.	TRBJ1-2	CASSGGDNYGYTF	TGTGCCAGTAGTGGAGGGGACAACTATGGCTACACCTTC
TRBV28	.	.	TRBJ2-1	CASSLGGSSYNEQFF	TGTGCCAGCAGTTTGGGGGGAAGCTCCTACAATGAGCAGTTCTTC